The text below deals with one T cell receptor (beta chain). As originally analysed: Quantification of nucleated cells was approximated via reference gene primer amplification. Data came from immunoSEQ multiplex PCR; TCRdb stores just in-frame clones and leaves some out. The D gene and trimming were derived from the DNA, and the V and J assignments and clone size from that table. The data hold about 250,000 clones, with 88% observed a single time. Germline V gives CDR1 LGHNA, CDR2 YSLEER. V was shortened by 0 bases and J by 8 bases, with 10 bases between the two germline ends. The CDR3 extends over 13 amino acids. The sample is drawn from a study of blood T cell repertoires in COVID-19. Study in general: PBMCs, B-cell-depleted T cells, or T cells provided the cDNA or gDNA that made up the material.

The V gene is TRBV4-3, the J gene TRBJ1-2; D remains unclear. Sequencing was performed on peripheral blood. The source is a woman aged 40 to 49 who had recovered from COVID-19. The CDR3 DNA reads TGCGCCAGCAGCCAAGAGTCGGGGTTCGGCTACACCTTC. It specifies CASSQESGFGYTF.